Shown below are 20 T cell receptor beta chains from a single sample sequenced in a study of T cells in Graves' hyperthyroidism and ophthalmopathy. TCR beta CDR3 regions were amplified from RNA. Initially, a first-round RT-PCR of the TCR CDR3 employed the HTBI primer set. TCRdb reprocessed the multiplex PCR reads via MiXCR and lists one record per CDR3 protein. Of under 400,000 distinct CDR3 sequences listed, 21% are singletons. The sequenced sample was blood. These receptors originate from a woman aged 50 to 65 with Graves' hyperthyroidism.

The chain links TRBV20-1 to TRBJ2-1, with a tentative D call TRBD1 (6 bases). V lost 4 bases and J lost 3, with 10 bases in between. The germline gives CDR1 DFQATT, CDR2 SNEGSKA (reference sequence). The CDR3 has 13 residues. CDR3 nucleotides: TGCAGTGCTACGGACAGAGACTACAATGAGCAGTTCTTC. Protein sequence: CSATDRDYNEQFF.

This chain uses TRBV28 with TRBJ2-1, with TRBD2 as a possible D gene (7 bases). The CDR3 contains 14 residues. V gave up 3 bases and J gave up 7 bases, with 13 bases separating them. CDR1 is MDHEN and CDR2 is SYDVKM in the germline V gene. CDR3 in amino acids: CASSLGGARNEQFF. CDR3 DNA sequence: TGTGCCAGCAGTTTGGGGGGGGCGCGGAATGAGCAGTTCTTC.

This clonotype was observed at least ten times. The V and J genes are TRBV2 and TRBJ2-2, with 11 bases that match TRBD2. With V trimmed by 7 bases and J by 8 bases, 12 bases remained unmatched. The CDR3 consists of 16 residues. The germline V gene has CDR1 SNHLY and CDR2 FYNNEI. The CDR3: CASIPRLAGIEGELFF. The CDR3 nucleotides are TGTGCCAGCATCCCGAGACTAGCGGGGATCGAGGGGGAGCTGTTTTTT.

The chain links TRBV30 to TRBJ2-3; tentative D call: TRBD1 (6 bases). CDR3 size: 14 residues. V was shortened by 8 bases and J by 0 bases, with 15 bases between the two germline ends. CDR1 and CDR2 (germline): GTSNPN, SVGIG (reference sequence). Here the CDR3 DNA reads TGTGCCCCTAAACAGGGATCAAGCACAGATACGCAGTATTTT. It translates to CAPKQGSSTDTQYF.

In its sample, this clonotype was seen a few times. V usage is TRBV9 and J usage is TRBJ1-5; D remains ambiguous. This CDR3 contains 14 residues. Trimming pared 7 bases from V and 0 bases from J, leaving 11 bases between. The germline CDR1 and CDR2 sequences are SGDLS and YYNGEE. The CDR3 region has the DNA TGTGCCAGCGCGGGCGGCTATAGCAATCAGCCCCAGCATTTT. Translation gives CASAGGYSNQPQHF.

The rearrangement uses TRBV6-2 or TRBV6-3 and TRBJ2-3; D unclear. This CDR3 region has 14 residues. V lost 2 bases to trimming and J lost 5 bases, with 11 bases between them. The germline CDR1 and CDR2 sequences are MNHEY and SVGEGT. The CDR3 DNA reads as TGTGCCAGCAGTTACCCGGCTACCTTAGATACGCAGTATTTT. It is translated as CASSYPATLDTQYF.

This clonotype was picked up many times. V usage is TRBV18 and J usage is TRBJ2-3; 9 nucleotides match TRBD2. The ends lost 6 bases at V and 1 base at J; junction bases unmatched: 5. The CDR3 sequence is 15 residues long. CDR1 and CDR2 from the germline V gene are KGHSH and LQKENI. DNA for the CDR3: TGTGCCAGCTCCGCCAGGACTAGCGGCACAGATACGCAGTATTTT. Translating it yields CASSARTSGTDTQYF.

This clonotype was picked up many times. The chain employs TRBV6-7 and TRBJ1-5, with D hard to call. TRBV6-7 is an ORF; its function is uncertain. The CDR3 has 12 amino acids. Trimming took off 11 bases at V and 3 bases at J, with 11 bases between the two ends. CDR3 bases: TGTGCCCAACGGGAGACCAATCAGCCCCAGCATTTT. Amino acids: CAQRETNQPQHF.

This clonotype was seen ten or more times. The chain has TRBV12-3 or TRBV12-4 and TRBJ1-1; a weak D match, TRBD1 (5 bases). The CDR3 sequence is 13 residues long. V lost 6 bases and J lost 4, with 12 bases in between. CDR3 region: CASSQGVVTEAFF. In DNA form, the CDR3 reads TGTGCCAGCAGCCAGGGAGTCGTCACTGAAGCTTTCTTT.

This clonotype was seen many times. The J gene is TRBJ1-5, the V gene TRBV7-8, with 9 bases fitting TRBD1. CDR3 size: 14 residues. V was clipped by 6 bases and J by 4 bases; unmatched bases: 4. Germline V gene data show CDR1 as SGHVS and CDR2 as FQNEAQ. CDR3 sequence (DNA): TGTGCCAGCAGTTACGGACAGGGGAATCAGCCCCAGCATTTT. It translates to CASSYGQGNQPQHF.

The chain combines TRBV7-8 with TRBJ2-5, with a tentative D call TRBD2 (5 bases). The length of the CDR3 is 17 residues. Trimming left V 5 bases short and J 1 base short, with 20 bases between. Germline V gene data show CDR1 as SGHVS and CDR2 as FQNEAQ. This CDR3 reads CASSRLLDLGPQETQYF. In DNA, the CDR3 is TGTGCCAGCAGCCGGCTCCTGGACTTAGGACCCCAAGAGACCCAGTACTTC.

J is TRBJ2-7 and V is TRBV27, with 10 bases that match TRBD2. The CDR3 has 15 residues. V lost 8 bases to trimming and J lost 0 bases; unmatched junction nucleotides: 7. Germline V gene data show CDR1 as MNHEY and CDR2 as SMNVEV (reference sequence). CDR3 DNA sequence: TGTGCCAGCGGGAAAGAGCGGGGGGGCTCCTACGAGCAGTACTTC. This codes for CASGKERGGSYEQYF.

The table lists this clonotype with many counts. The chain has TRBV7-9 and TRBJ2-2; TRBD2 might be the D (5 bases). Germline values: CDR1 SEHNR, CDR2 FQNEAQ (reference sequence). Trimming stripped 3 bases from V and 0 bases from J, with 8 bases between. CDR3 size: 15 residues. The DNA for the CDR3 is TGTGCCAGCAGCTTGCGGGCTGCGAACACCGGGGAGCTGTTTTTT. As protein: CASSLRAANTGELFF.

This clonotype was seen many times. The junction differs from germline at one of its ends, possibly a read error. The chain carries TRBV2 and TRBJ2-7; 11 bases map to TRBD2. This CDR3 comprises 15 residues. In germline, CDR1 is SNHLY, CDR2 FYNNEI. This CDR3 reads CASRDLLAGAYEQHF. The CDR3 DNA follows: TGTGCCAGCAGAGACCTACTAGCGGGAGCCTACGAGCAGCACTTC.

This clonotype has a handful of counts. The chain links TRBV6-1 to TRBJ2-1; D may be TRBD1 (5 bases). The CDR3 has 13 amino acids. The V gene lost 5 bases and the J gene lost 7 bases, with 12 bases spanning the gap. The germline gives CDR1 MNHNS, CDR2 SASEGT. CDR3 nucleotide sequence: TGTGCCAGCAGTACAGGCCTCCCTAATGAGCAGTTCTTC. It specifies CASSTGLPNEQFF.

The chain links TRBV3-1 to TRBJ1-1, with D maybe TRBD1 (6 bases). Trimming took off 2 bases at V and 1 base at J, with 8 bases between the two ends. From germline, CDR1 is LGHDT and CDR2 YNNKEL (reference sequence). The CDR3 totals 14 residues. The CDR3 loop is CASSQPGQNTEAFF. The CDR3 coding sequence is TGTGCCAGCAGCCAACCGGGACAGAACACTGAAGCTTTCTTT.

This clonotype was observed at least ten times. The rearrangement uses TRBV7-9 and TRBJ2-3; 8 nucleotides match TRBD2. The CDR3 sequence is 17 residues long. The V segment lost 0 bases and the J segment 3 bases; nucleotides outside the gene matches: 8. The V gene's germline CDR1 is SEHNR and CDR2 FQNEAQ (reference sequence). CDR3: CASSLAPAGVGTDTQYF. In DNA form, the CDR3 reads TGTGCCAGCAGCTTAGCCCCAGCGGGGGTAGGAACAGATACGCAGTATTTT.

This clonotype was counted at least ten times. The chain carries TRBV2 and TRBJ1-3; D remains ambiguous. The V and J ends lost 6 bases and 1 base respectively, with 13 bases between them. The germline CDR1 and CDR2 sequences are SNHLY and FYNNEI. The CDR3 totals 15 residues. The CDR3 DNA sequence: TGTGCCAGCAGACCTGCCGGGCTATCTGGAAACACCATATATTTT. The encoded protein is CASRPAGLSGNTIYF.

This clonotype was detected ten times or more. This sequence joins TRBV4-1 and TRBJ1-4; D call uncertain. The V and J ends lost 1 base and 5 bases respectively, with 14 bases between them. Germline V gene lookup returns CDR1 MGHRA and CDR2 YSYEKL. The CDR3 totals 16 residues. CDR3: CASSQAEAGMNEKLFF. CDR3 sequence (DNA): TGCGCCAGCAGCCAAGCCGAGGCCGGGATGAATGAAAAACTGTTTTTT.

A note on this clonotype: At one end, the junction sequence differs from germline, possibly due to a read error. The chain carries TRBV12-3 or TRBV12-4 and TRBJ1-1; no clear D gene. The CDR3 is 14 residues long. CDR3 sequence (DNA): TGTGCCAGCAGTTTAATTGGGCTGAACACTGGAGCTTTCTTT. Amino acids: CASSLIGLNTGAFF.